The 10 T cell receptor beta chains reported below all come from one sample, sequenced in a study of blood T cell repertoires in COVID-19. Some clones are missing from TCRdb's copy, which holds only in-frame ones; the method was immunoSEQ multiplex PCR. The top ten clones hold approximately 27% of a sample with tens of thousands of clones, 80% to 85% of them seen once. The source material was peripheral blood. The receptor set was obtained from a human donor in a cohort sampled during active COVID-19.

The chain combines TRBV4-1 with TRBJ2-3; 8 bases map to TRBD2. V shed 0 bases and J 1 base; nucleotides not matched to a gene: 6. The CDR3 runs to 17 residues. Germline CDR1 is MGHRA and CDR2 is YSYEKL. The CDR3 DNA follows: TGCGCCAGCAGCCAAGACGGGGCGGGGGGACGCACAGATACGCAGTATTTT. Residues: CASSQDGAGGRTDTQYF.

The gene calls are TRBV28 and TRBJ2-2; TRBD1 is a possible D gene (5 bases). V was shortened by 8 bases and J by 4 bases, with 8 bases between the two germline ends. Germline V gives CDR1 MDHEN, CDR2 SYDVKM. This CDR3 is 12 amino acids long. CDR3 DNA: TGTGCCAGCGGCAGGGCCACCGGGGAGCTGTTTTTT. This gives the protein CASGRATGELFF. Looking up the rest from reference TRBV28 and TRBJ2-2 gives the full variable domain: DVKVTQSSRYLVKRTGEKVFLECVQDMDHENMFWYRQDPGLGLRLIYFSYDVKMKEKGDIPEGYSVSREKKERFSLILESASTNQTSMYLCASGRATGELFFGEGSRLTVL.

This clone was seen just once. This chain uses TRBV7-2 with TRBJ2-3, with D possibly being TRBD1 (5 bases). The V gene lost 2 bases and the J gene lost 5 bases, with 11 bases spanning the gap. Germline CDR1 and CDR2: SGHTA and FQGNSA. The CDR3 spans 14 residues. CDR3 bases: TGTGCCAGCAGCTTAATTGTGGGGCAAGATACGCAGTATTTT. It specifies CASSLIVGQDTQYF.

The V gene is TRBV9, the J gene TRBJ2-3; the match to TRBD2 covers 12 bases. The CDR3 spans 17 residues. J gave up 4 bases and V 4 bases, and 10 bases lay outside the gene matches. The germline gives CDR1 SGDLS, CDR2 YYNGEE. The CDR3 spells CASSSRLAGVLSDTQYF. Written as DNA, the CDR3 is TGTGCCAGCAGCTCCCGACTAGCGGGGGTTCTTTCAGATACGCAGTATTTT.

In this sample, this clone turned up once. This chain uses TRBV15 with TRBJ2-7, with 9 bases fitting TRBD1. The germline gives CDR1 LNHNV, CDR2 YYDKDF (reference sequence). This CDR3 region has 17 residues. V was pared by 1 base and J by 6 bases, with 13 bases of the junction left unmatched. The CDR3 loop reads CATSRGKGDREGREQYF. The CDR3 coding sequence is TGTGCCACCAGCAGAGGCAAAGGGGACAGGGAAGGTCGCGAGCAGTACTTC.

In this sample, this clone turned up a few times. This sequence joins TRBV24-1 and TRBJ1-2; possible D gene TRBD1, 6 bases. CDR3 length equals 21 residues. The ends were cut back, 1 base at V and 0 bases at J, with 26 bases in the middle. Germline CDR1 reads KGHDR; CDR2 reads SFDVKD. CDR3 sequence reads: CATSDFGFGDIPRSSNYGYTF. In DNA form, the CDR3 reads TGTGCCACCAGTGATTTTGGGTTTGGGGACATACCGCGGAGTTCTAACTATGGCTACACCTTC.

The CDR3 region is CASSVGTGGYYEQYF. For the CDR3, the DNA is TGTGCCAGCAGCGTGGGGACAGGGGGCTACTACGAGCAGTACTTC. The genes are TRBV9 and TRBJ2-7; 12 nucleotides agree with TRBD1. The CDR3 loop spans 15 amino acids. CDR1 SGDLS and CDR2 YYNGEE come from the germline V gene. V lost 2 bases to trimming and J lost 3 bases; unmatched junction nucleotides: 3.

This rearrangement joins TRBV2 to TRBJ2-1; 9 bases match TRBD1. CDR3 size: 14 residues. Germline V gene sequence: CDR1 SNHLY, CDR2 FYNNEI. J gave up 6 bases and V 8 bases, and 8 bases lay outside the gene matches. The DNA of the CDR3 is TGTGCCAGCTCGGGACAGGGCTCGATCAATGAGCAGTTCTTC. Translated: CASSGQGSINEQFF.

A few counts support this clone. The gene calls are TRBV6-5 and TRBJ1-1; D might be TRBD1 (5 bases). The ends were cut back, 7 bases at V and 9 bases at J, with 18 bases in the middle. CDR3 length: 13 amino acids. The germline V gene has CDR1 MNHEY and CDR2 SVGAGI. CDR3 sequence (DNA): TGTGCCAGCATCGCATCGGGTGGGGGGAAAGCTTTCTTT. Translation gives CASIASGGGKAFF.

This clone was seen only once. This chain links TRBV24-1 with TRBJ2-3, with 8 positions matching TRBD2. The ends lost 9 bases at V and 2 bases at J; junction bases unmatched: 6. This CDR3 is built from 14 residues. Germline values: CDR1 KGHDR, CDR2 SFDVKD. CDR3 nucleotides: TGTGCCACCGACGCGGGGGGACCCACAGATACGCAGTATTTT. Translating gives CATDAGGPTDTQYF.